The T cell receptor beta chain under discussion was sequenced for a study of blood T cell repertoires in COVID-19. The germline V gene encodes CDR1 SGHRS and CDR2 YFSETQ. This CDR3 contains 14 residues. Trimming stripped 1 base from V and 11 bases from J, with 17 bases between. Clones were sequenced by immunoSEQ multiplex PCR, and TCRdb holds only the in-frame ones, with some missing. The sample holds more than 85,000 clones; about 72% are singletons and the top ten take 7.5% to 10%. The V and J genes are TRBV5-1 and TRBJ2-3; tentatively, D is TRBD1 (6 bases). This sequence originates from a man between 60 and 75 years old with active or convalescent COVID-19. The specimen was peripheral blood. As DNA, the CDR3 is TGCGCCAGCAGCTTGCCCTTCCCCTCGGGACAGCAGTATTTT. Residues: CASSLPFPSGQQYF. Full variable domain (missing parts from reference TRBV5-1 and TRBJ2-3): KAGVTQTPRYLIKTRGQQVTLSCSPISGHRSVSWYQQTPGQGLQFLFEYFSETQRNKGNFPGRFSGRQFSNSRSEMNVSTLELGDSALYLCASSLPFPSGQQYFGPGTRLTVL.